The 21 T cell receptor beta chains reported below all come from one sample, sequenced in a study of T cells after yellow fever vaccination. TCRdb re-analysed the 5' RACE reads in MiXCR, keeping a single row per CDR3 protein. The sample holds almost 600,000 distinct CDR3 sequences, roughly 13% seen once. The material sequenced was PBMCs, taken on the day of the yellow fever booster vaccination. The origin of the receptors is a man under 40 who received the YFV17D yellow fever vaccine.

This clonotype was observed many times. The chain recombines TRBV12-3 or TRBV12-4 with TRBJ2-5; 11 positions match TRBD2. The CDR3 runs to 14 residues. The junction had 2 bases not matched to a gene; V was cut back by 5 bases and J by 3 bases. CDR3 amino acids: CASSPGLAEETQYF. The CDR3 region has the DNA TGTGCCAGCAGTCCGGGACTAGCGGAAGAGACCCAGTACTTC.

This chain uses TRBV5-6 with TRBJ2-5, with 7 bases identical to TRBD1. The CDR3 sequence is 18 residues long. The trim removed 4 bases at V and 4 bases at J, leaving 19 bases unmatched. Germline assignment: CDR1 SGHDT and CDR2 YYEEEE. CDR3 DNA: TGTGCCAGCAGCACCCCTAAAATACAAACGACAGGGTTAGAGACCCAGTACTTC. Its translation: CASSTPKIQTTGLETQYF.

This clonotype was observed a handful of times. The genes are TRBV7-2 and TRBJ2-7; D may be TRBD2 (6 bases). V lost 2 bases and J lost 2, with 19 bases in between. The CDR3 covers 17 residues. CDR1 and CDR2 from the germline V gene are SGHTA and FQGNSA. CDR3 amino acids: CASSLRRAPRGPYEQYF. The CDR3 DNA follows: TGTGCCAGCAGCTTACGGAGGGCCCCACGGGGTCCCTACGAGCAGTACTTC.

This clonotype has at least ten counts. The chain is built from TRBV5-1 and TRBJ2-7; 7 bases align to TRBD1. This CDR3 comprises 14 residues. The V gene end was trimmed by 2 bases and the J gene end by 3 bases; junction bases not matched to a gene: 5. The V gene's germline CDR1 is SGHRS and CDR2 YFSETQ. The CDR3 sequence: CASSLNRGHYEQYF. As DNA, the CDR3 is TGCGCCAGCAGCTTAAACAGGGGCCACTACGAGCAGTACTTC.

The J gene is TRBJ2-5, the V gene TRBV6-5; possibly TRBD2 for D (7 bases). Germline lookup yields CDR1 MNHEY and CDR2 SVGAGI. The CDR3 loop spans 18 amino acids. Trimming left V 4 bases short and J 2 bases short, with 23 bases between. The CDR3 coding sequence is TGTGCCAGCAGTTCCCCTCAAGGGGGGAGGGCCTTTCAAGAGACCCAGTACTTC. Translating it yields CASSSPQGGRAFQETQYF.

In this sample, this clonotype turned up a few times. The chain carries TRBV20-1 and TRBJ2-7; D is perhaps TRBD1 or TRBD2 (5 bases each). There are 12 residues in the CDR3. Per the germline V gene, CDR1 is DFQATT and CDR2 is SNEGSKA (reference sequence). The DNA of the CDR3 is TGCAGCGGCACCTGGGGGTCCTACGAGCAGTACTTC. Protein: CSGTWGSYEQYF.

CDR3 in amino acids: CASSVGTVRSPLHF. The CDR3 DNA reads TGTGCCAGCAGCGTCGGGACAGTACGTTCACCCCTCCACTTT. This chain connects TRBV9 to TRBJ1-6; 7 nucleotides line up with TRBD1. The V gene's germline CDR1 is SGDLS and CDR2 YYNGEE. This CDR3 spans 14 amino acids. Trimming removed 2 bases from V and 9 bases from J; junction bases left unmatched: 5.

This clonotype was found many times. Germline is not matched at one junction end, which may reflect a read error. The CDR3 loop is CASSLREETQYF. The CDR3 nucleotides are TGTGCCAGCAGCTTGAGGGAGGAGACCCAGTACTTC. V and J are TRBV5-1 and TRBJ2-5, with D possibly TRBD2 on 5 matching bases. The CDR3 loop spans 12 amino acids. Germline V gene sequence: CDR1 SGHRS, CDR2 YFSETQ.

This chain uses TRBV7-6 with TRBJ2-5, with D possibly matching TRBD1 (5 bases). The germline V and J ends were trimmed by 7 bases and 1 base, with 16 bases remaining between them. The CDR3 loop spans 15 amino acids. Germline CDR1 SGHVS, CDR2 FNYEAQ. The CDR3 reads CASTSPRQGQETQYF. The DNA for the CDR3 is TGTGCCAGCACCTCTCCCCGCCAGGGCCAAGAGACCCAGTACTTC.

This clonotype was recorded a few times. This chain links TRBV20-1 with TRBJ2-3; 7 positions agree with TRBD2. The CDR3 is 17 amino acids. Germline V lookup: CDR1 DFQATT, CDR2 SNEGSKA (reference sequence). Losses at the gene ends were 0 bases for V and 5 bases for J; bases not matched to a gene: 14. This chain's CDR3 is CSARDRLLTGGLDTQYF. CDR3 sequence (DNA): TGCAGTGCTAGAGATCGCCTTCTAACGGGAGGCCTAGATACGCAGTATTTT.

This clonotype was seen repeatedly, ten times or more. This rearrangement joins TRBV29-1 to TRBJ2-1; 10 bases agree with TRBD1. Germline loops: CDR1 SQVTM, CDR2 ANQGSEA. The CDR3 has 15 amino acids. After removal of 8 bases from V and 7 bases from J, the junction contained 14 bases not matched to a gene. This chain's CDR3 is CSSLPGQGMRNEQFF. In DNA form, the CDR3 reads TGCAGCTCTTTACCGGGACAGGGGATGAGGAATGAGCAGTTCTTC.

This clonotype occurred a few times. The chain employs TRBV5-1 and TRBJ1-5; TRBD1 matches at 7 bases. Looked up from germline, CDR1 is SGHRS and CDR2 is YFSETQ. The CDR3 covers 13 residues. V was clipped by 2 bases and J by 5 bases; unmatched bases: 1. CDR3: CASSFTGDQPQHF. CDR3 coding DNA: TGCGCCAGCAGCTTTACAGGGGATCAGCCCCAGCATTTT.

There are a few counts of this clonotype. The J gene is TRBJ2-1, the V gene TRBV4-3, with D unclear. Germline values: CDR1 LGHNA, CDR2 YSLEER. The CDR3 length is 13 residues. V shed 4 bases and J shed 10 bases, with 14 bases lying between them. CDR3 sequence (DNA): TGCGCCAGCAGCCGAGGACCCGGGCAAGAGCAGTTCTTC. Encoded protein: CASSRGPGQEQFF.

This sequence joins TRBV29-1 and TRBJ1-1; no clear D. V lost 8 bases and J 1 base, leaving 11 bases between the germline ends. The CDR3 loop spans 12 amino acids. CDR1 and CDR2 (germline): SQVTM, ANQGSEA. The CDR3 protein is CSSIRANTEAFF. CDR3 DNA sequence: TGCAGCTCCATCCGGGCGAACACTGAAGCTTTCTTT.

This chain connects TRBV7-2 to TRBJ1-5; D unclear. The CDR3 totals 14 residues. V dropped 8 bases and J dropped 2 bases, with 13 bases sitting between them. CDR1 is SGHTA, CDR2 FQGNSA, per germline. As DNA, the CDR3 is TGTGCCAGCCGAGAGACGATTGGCAATCAGCCCCAGCATTTT. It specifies CASRETIGNQPQHF.

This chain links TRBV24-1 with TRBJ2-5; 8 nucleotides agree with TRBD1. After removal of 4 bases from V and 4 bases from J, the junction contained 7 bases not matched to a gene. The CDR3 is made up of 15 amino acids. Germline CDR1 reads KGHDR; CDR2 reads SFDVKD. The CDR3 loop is CATSDWDRTGETQYF. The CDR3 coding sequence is TGTGCCACCAGTGACTGGGACAGGACGGGAGAGACCCAGTACTTC.

CDR3 in amino acids: CASSSGRIYNEQFF. CDR3 nucleotide sequence: TGTGCCAGTAGTAGCGGGAGGATTTACAATGAGCAGTTCTTC. The chain employs TRBV19 and TRBJ2-1; 8 positions agree with TRBD2. V was pared by 4 bases and J by 4 bases, with 3 bases of the junction left unmatched. Germline CDR1 LNHDA, CDR2 SQIVND (reference sequence). This CDR3 is 14 amino acids long.

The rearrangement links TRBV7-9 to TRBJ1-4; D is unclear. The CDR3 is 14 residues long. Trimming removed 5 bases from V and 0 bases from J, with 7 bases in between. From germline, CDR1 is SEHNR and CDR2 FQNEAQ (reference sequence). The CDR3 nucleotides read TGTGCCAGCAGCGGGCTTCCAACTAATGAAAAACTGTTTTTT. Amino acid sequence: CASSGLPTNEKLFF.

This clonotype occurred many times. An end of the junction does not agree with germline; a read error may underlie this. CDR3: CATSAGVGNAEAFF. The CDR3 DNA reads TGTGCCACCAGTGCCGGGGTGGGGAACGCTGAAGCTTTCTTT. The gene calls are TRBV24-1 and TRBJ1-1, with D uncertain. The germline V gene has CDR1 KGHDR and CDR2 SFDVKD. The CDR3 extends over 14 amino acids.

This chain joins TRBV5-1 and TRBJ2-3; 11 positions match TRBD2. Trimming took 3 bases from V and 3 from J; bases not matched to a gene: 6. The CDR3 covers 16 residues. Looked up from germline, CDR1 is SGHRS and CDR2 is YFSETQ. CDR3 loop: CASSWKLAGETDTQYF. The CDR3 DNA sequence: TGCGCCAGCAGCTGGAAACTAGCGGGAGAGACAGATACGCAGTATTTT. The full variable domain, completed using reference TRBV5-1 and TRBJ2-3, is KAGVTQTPRYLIKTRGQQVTLSCSPISGHRSVSWYQQTPGQGLQFLFEYFSETQRNKGNFPGRFSGRQFSNSRSEMNVSTLELGDSALYLCASSWKLAGETDTQYFGPGTRLTVL.

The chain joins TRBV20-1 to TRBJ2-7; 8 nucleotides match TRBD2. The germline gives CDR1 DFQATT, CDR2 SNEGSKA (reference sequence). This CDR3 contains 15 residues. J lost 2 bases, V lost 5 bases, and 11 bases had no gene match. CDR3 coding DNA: TGCAGTGCTTGGCCGACTAGCGCGAGGACCTACGAGCAGTACTTC. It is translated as CSAWPTSARTYEQYF.